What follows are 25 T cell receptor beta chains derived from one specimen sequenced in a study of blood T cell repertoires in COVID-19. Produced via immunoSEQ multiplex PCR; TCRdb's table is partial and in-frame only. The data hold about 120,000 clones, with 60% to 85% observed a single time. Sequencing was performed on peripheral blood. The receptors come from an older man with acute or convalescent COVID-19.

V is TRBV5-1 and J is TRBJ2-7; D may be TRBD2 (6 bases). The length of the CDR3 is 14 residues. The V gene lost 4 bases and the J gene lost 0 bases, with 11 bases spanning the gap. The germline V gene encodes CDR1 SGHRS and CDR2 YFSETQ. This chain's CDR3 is CASSPFGGSYEQYF. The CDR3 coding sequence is TGCGCCAGCAGCCCCTTCGGGGGCTCCTACGAGCAGTACTTC.

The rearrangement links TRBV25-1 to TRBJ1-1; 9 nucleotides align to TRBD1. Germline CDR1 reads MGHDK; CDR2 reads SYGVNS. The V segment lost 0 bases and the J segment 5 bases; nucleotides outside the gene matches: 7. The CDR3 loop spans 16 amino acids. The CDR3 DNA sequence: TGTGCCAGCAGTGAATATGGGACAGGGAAGGAGACTGAAGCTTTCTTT. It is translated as CASSEYGTGKETEAFF.

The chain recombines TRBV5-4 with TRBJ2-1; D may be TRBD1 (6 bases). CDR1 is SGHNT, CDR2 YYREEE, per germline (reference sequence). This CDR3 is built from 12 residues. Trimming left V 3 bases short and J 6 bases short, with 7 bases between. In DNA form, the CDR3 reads TGTGCCAGCAGCTGGGACACCAATGAGCAGTTCTTC. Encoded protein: CASSWDTNEQFF.

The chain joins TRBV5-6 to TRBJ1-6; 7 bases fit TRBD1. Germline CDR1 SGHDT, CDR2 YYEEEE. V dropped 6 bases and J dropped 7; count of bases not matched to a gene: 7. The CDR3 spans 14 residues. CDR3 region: CASIHRGRNSPLHF. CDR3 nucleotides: TGTGCCAGCATCCACAGGGGCCGAAATTCACCCCTCCACTTT.

DNA for the CDR3: TGTGCCAGCAGTTCCGAGCGGGGACAATCAGATACGCAGTATTTT. Translated, it gives CASSSERGQSDTQYF. The rearrangement joins TRBV9 to TRBJ2-3; TRBD2 is a possible D gene (7 bases). The germline V gene encodes CDR1 SGDLS and CDR2 YYNGEE. The CDR3 runs 15 residues. Between the trimmed V and J ends, which lost 5 bases and 4 bases, there was a span of 17 bases.

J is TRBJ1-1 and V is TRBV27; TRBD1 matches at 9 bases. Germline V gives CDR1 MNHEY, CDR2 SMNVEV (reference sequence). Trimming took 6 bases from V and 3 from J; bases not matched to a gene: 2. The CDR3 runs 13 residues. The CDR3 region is CASRYRGHTEAFF. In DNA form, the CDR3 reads TGTGCCAGCAGATACAGGGGGCACACTGAAGCTTTCTTT.

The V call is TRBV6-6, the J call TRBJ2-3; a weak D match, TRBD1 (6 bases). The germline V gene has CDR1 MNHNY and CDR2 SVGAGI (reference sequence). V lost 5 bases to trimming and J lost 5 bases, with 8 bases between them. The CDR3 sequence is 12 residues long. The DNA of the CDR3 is TGTGCCAGCAGTCAACAGGGAGATACGCAGTATTTT. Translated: CASSQQGDTQYF.

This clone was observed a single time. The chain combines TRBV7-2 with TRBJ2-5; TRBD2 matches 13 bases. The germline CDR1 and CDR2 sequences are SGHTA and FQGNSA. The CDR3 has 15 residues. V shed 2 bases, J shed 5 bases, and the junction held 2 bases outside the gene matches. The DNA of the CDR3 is TGTGCCAGCAGCTTATTGGGACTAGCGGGGGAGACCCAGTACTTC. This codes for CASSLLGLAGETQYF.

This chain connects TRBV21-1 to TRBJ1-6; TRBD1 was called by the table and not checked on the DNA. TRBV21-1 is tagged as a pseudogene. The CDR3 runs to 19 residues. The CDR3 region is CATNAPGTGRCRRNSPLHF. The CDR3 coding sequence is TGTGCCACGAACGCCCCGGGGACAGGAAGGTGTAGGCGCAATTCACCCCTCCACTTT.

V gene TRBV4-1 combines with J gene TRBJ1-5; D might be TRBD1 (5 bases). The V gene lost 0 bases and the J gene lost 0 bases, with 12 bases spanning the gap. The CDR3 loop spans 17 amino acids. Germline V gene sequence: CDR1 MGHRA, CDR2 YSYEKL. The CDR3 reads CASSQDTGGYSNQPQHF. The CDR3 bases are TGCGCCAGCAGCCAAGATACGGGGGGATATAGCAATCAGCCCCAGCATTTT.

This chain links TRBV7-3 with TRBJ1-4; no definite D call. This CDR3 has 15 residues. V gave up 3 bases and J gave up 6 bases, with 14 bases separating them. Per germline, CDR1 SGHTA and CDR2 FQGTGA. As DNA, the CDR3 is TGTGCCAGCAGCTTTATGGGCCTCAGAGATGAAAAACTGTTTTTT. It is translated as CASSFMGLRDEKLFF.

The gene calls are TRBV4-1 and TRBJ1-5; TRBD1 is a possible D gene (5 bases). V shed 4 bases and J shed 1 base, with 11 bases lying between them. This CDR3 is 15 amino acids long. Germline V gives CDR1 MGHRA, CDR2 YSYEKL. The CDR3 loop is CASSRGDGSNQPQHF. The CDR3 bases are TGCGCCAGCAGCCGGGGGGACGGCAGCAATCAGCCCCAGCATTTT.

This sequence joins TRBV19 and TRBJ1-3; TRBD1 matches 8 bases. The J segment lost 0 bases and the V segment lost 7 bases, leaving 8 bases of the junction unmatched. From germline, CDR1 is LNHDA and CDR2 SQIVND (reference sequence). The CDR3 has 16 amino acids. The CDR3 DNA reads TGTGCCAGTACCCTTCACAGGGGGAACTCTGGAAACACCATATATTTT. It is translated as CASTLHRGNSGNTIYF.

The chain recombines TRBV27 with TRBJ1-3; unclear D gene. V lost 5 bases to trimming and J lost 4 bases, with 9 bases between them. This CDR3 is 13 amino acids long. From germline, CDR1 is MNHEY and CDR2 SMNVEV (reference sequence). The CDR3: CASSLWAGNTIYF. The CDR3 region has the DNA TGTGCCAGCAGTCTTTGGGCAGGAAACACCATATATTTT.

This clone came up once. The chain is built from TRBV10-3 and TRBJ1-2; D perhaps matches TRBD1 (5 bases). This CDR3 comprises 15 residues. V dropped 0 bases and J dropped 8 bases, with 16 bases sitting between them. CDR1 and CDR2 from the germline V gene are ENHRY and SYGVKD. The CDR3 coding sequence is TGTGCCATCAGTGAGTCGGGACTTCTTTCAGAAGGCTACACCTTC. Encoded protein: CAISESGLLSEGYTF.

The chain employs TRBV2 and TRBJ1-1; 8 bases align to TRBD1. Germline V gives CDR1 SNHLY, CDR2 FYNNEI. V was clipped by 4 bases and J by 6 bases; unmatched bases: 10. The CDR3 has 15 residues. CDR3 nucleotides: TGTGCCAGCAGTGCCCGGACAGGGTTTTCTTCTGAAGCTTTCTTT. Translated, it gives CASSARTGFSSEAFF.

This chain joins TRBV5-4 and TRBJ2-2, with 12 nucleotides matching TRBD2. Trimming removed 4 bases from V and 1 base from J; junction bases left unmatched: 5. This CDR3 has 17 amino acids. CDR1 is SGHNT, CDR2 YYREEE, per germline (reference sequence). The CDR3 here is CASSALAGGRNTGELFF. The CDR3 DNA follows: TGTGCCAGCAGCGCGCTAGCGGGGGGGAGGAACACCGGGGAGCTGTTTTTT.

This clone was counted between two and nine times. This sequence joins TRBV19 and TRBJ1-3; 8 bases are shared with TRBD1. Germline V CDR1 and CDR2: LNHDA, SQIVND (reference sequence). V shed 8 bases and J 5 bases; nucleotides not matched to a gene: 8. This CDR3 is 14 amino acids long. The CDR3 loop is CASSLRDRRNTIYF. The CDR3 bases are TGTGCCAGTTCTCTCCGGGACAGGAGAAACACCATATATTTT.

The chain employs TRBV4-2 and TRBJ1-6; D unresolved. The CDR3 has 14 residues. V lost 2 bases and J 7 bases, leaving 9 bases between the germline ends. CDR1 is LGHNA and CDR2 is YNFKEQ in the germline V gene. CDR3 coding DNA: TGTGCCAGCAGCCAATTCTCACAGAATTCACCCCTCCACTTT. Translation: CASSQFSQNSPLHF.

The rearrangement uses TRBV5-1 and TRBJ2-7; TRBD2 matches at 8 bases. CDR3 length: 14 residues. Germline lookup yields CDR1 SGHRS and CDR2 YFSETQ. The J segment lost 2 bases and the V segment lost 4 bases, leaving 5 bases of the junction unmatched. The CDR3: CASSPGGGPYEQYF. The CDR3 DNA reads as TGCGCCAGCAGCCCCGGGGGGGGGCCCTACGAGCAGTACTTC.

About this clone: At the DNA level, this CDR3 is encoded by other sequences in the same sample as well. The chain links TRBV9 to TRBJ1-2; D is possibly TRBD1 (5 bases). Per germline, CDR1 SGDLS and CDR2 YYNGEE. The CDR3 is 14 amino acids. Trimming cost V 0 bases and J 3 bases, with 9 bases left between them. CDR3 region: CASSVGGGDYGYTF. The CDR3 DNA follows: TGTGCCAGCAGCGTAGGGGGAGGGGACTATGGCTACACCTTC.

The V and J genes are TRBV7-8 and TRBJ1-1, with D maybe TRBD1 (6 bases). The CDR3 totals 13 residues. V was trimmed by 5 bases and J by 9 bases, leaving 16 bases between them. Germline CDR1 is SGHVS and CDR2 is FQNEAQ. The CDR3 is CASSAGGGSKAFF. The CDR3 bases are TGTGCCAGCAGCGCCGGGGGGGGCTCTAAAGCTTTCTTT.

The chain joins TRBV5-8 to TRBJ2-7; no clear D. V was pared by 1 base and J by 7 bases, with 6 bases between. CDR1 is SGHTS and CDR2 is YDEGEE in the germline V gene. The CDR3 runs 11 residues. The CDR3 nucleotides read TGTGCCAGCAGCTTGCTACGGGAGCAGTACTTC. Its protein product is CASSLLREQYF.

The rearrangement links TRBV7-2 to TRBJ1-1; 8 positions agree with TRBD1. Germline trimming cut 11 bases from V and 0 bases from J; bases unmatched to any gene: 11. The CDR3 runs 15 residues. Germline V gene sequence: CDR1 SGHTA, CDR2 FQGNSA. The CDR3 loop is CAGSTTGGMNTEAFF. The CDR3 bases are TGTGCCGGTTCAACTACAGGGGGAATGAACACTGAAGCTTTCTTT.

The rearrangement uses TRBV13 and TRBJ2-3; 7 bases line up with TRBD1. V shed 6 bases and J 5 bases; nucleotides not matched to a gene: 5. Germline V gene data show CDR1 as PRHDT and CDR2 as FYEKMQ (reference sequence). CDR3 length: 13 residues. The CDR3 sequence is CASSSTGKDTQYF. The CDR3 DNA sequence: TGTGCCAGCAGTTCGACAGGGAAAGATACGCAGTATTTT.